This T cell receptor beta chain was identified in a study of cytomegalovirus exposure and HLA in healthy donors. This CDR3 contains 16 residues. Trimming cost V 0 bases and J 0 bases, with 12 bases left between them. The V gene's germline CDR1 is MGHRA and CDR2 YSYEKL. The PCR employed 60 Vbeta primers together with 13 Jbeta primers. Only in-frame clones appear in the TCRdb table, and some are missing; sequencing was by immunoSEQ multiplex PCR. The table has roughly 52,000 clones, around 52% seen once. CMV serostatus data were not documented for this donor. The sequencing input was PBMCs. The rearrangement uses TRBV4-1 and TRBJ2-7, with D tentatively TRBD1 (6 bases). This receptor was obtained from a human donor in good health. CDR3 protein: CASSQESGASSYEQYF. DNA of the CDR3: TGCGCCAGCAGCCAAGAGTCAGGGGCGAGCTCCTACGAGCAGTACTTC.